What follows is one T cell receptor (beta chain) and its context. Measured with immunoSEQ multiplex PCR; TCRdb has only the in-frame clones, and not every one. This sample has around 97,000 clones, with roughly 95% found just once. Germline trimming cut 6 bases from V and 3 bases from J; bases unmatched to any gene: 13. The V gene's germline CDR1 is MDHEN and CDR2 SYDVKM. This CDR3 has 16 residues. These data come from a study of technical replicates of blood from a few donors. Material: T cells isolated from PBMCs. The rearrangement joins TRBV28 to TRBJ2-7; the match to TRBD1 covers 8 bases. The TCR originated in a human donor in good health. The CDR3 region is CASSNSQYRGDYEQYF. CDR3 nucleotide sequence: TGTGCCAGCAGCAATTCCCAATACAGGGGGGACTACGAGCAGTACTTC.